This T cell receptor beta chain derives from a study of OX40 agonist ivuxolimab in advanced cancers. Study information: Ivuxolimab, an agonistic anti-OX40 (CD134) antibody, was given to patients. A partial response was reached by three patients: one with hepatocellular carcinoma and two with cutaneous melanoma. Antecedent anti-PD-1, anti-PD-L1 or anti-CTLA-4 therapy was permissible, with approximately 44% having received some.

This CDR3 comprises 17 residues. Per germline, CDR1 MNHNS and CDR2 SASEGT. Trimming took 4 bases from V and 4 from J, leaving 20 bases between them. As regards this clone: Its target is unknown.

The study, taken as a whole, reports: Some nonresponders also had low normalized T-cell clonal expansion.

The assay was immunoSEQ multiplex PCR, and TCRdb's table has in-frame clones only and misses some. The sample shows 90,000 to 95,000 clones, 70% to 90% of them seen only once. V usage is TRBV6-1 and J usage is TRBJ1-3; the D is unclear. The sequence derives from an adult with an advanced solid tumor such as melanoma, head and neck, liver or kidney cancer. This sample comprised CD4+ or CD8+ T cells sorted from blood, obtained in a trial of the OX40 agonist ivuxolimab. CDR3: CASSGSGGSVSGNTIYF. DNA for the CDR3: TGTGCCAGCAGTGGGTCCGGAGGGTCTGTGTCGGGAAACACCATATATTTT.